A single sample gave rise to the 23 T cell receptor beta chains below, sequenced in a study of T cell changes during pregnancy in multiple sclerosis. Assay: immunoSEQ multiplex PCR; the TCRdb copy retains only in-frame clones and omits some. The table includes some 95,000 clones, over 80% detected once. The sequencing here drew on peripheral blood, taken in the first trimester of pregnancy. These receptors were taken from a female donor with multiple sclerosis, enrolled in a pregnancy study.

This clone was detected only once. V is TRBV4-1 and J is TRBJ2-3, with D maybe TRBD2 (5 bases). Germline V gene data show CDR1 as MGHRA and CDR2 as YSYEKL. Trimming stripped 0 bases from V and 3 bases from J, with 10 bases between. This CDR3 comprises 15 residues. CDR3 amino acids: CASSQDQWETDTQYF. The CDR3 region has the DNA TGCGCCAGCAGCCAAGATCAATGGGAGACAGATACGCAGTATTTT.

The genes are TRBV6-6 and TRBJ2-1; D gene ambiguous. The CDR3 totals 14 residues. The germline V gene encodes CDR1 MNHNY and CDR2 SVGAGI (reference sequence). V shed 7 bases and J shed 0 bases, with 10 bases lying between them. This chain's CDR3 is CASTTLSSYNEQFF. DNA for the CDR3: TGTGCCAGCACCACCCTTAGCTCCTACAATGAGCAGTTCTTC.

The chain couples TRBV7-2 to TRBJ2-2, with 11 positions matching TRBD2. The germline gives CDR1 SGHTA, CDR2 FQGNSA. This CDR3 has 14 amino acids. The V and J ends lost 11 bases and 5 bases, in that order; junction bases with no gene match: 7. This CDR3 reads CAHPASGRTGELFF. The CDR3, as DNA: TGTGCCCACCCGGCTAGCGGGAGGACCGGGGAGCTGTTTTTT. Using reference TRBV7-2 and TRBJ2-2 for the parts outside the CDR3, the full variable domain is GAGVSQSPSNKVTEKGKDVELRCDPISGHTALYWYRQSLGQGLEFLIYFQGNSAPDKSGLPSDRFSAERTGGSVSTLTIQRTQQEDSAVYLCAHPASGRTGELFFGEGSRLTVL.

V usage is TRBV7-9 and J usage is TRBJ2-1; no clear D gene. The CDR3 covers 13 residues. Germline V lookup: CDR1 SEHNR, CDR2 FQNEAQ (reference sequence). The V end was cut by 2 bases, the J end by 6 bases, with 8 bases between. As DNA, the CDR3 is TGTGCCAGCAGCTTACTTACAGCCAATGAGCAGTTCTTC. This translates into CASSLLTANEQFF.

CDR3 protein: CSVVGRWREGHGVYNEQFF. DNA of the CDR3: TGCAGCGTTGTTGGGAGATGGCGGGAGGGCCACGGTGTCTACAATGAGCAGTTCTTC. The chain joins TRBV29-1 to TRBJ2-1; 9 nucleotides line up with TRBD2. The trim removed 4 bases at V and 3 bases at J, leaving 19 bases unmatched. CDR1 SQVTM and CDR2 ANQGSEA come from the germline V gene. The CDR3 has 19 residues.

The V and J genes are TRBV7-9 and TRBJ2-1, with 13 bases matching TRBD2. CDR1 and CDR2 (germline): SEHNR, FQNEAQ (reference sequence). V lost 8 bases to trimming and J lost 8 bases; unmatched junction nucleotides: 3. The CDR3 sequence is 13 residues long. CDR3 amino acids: CASRTSGRYEQFF. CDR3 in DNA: TGTGCCAGCCGGACTAGCGGGAGATATGAGCAGTTCTTC.

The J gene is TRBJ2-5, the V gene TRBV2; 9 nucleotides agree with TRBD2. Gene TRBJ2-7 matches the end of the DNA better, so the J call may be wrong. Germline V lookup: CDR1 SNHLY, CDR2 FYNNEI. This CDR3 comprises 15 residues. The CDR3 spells CASISSGITYYEQYF. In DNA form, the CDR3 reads TGTGCCAGCATTTCTAGCGGGATCACGTACTACGAGCAGTACTTC.

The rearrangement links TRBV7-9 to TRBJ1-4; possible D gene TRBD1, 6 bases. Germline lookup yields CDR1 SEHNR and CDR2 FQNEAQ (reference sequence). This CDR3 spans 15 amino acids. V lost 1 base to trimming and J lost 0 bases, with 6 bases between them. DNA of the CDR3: TGTGCCAGCAGCTTAGAGGGGGCAACTAATGAAAAACTGTTTTTT. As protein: CASSLEGATNEKLFF. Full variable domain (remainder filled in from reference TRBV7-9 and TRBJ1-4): DTGVSQNPRHKITKRGQNVTFRCDPISEHNRLYWYRQTLGQGPEFLTYFQNEAQLEKSRLLSDRFSAERPKGSFSTLEIQRTEQGDSAMYLCASSLEGATNEKLFFGSGTQLSVL.

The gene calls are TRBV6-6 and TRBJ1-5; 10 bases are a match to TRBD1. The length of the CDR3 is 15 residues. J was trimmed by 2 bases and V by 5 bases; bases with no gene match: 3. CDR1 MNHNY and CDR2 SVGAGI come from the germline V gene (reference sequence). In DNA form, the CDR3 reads TGTGCCAGCAGTCCCGGGACAGGGGGCAATCAGCCCCAGCATTTT. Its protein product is CASSPGTGGNQPQHF.

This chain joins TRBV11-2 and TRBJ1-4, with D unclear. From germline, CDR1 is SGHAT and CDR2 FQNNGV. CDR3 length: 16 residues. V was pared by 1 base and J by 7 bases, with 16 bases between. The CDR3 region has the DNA TGTGCCAGCAGCTTAGGGAGATCGGGTGTTGTTGAAAAACTGTTTTTT. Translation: CASSLGRSGVVEKLFF. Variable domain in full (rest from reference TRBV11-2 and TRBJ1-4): EAGVAQSPRYKIIEKRQSVAFWCNPISGHATLYWYQQILGQGPKLLIQFQNNGVVDDSQLPKDRFSAERLKGVDSTLKIQPAKLEDSAVYLCASSLGRSGVVEKLFFGSGTQLSVL.

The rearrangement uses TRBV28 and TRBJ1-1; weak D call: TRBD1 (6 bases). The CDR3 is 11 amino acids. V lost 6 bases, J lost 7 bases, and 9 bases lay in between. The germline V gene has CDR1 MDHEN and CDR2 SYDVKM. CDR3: CASRGQGEAFF. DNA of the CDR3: TGTGCCAGCAGGGGACAAGGTGAAGCTTTCTTT. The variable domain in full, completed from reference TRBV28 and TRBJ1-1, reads DVKVTQSSRYLVKRTGEKVFLECVQDMDHENMFWYRQDPGLGLRLIYFSYDVKMKEKGDIPEGYSVSREKKERFSLILESASTNQTSMYLCASRGQGEAFFGQGTRLTVV.

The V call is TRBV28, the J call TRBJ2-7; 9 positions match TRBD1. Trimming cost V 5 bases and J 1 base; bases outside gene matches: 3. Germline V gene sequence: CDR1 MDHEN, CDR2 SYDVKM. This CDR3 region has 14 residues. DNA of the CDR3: TGTGCCAGCAGTGTGGGGACAGGGTCCTACGAGCAGTACTTC. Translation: CASSVGTGSYEQYF.

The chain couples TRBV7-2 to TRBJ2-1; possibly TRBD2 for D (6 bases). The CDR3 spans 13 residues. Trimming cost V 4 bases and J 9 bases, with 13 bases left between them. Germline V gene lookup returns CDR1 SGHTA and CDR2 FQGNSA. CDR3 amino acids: CASSSGWEVEQFF. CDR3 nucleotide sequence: TGTGCCAGCAGCTCCGGTTGGGAGGTTGAGCAGTTCTTC.

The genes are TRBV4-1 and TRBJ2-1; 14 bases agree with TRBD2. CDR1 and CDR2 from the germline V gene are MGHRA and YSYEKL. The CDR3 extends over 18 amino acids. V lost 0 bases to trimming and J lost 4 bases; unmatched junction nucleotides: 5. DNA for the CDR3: TGCGCCAGCAGCCAAGAGAGACTAGCGGGAGGGATTTACAATGAGCAGTTCTTC. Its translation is CASSQERLAGGIYNEQFF.

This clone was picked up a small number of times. CDR3 bases: TGTGCCAGCAGTGGGACTAGCATGTACACCGGGGAGCTGTTTTTT. It codes for CASSGTSMYTGELFF. The chain carries TRBV27 and TRBJ2-2; 9 bases fit TRBD2. Germline CDR1 and CDR2: MNHEY and SMNVEV (reference sequence). V was clipped by 5 bases and J by 3 bases; unmatched bases: 4. This CDR3 comprises 15 residues.

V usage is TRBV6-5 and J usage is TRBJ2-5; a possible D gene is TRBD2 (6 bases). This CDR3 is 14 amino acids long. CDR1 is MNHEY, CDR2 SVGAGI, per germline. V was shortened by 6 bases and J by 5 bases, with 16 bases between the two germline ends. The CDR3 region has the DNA TGTGCCAGCAGGGGCTCCGGGAGTCCGGAGACCCAGTACTTC. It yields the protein CASRGSGSPETQYF.

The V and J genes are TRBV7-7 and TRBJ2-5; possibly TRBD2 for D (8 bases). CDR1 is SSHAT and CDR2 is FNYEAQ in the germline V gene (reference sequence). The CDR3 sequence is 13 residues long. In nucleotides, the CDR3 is TGTGCTAGCGGGGAGGACAGGACAGAGACCCAGTACTTC. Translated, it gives CASGEDRTETQYF.

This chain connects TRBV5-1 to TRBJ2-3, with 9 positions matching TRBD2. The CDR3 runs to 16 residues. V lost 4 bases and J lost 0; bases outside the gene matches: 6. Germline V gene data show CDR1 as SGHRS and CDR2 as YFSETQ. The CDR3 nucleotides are TGCGCCAGCAGCGTGACTAGCGGTTTTAGCACAGATACGCAGTATTTT. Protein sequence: CASSVTSGFSTDTQYF. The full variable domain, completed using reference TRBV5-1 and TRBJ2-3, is KAGVTQTPRYLIKTRGQQVTLSCSPISGHRSVSWYQQTPGQGLQFLFEYFSETQRNKGNFPGRFSGRQFSNSRSEMNVSTLELGDSALYLCASSVTSGFSTDTQYFGPGTRLTVL.

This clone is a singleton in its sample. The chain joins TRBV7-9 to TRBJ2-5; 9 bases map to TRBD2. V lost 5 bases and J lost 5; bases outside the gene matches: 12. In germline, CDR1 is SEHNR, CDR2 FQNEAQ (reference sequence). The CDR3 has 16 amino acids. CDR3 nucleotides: TGTGCCAGCAGCAATAGCGGGAGAAGGGCAAGCGAGACCCAGTACTTC. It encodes CASSNSGRRASETQYF.

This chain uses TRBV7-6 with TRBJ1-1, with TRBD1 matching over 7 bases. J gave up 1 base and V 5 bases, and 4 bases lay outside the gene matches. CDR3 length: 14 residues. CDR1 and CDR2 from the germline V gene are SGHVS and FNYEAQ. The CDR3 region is CASSLRTGNTEAFF. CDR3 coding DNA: TGTGCCAGCAGCCTACGGACAGGGAACACTGAAGCTTTCTTT.

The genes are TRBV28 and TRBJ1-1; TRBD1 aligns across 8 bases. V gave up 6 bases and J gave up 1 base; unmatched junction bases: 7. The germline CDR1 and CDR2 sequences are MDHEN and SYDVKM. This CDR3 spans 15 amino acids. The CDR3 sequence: CASRIGQGWNTEAFF. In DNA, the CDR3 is TGTGCCAGCAGGATAGGACAGGGATGGAACACTGAAGCTTTCTTT.

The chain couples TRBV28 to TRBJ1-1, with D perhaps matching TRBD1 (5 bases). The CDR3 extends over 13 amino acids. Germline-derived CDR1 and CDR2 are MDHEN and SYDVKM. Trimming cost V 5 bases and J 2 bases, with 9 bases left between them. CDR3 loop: CASSPGGNTEAFF. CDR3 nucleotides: TGTGCCAGCAGTCCCGGGGGAAACACTGAAGCTTTCTTT.

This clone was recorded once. In nucleotides, the CDR3 is TGTGCCAGCAGCTTATCGGCTGGGGCCAACGTCCTGACTTTC. Its translation is CASSLSAGANVLTF. This chain connects TRBV5-6 to TRBJ2-6, with D uncertain. The V end was cut by 2 bases, the J end by 2 bases, with 5 bases between. Germline V gene sequence: CDR1 SGHDT, CDR2 YYEEEE. The CDR3 contains 14 residues. Complete variable domain (other parts from reference TRBV5-6 and TRBJ2-6): DAGVTQSPTHLIKTRGQQVTLRCSPKSGHDTVSWYQQALGQGPQFIFQYYEEEERQRGNFPDRFSGHQFPNYSSELNVNALLLGDSALYLCASSLSAGANVLTFGAGSRLTVL.